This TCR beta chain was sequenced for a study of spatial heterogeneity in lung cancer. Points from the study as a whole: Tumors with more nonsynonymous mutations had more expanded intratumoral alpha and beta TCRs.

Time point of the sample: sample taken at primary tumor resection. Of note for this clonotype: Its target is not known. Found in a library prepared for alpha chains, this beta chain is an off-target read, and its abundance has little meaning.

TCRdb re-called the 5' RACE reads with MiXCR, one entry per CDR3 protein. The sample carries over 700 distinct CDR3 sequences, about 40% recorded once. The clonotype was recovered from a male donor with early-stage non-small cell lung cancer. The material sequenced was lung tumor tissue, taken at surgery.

The chain's CDR3 is CASSYAGQYYGYTF. CDR3 nucleotides: TGTGCCAGCAGTTATGCGGGGCAATACTATGGCTACACCTTC. This chain connects TRBV12-3 or TRBV12-4 to TRBJ1-2, with D maybe TRBD1 (5 bases). The CDR3 totals 14 residues. Trimming pared 4 bases from V and 3 bases from J, leaving 12 bases between.